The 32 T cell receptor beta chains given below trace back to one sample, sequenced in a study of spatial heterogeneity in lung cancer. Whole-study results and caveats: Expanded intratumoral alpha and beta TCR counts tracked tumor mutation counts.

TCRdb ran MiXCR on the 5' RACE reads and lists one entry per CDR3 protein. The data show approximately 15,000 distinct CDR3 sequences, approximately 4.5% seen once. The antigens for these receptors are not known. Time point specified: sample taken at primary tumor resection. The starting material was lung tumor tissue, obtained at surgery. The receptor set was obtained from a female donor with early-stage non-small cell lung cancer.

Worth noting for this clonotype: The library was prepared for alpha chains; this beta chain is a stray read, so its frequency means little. CDR3 region: CASAGARNTEAFF. The CDR3 DNA is TGTGCCAGCGCTGGCGCCCGGAACACTGAAGCTTTCTTT. The chain uses TRBV5-4 and TRBJ1-1, with D unclear. V was pared by 7 bases and J by 1 base, with 11 bases between. CDR3 length equals 13 residues. Germline V gene sequence: CDR1 SGHNT, CDR2 YYREEE (reference sequence).

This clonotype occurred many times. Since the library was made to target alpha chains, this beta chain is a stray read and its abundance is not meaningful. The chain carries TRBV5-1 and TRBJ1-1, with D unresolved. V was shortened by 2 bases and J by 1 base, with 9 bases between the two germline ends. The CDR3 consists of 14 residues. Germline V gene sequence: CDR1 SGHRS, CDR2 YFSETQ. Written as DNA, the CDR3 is TGCGCCAGCAGCTTTGATAATCCGAACACTGAAGCTTTCTTT. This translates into CASSFDNPNTEAFF.

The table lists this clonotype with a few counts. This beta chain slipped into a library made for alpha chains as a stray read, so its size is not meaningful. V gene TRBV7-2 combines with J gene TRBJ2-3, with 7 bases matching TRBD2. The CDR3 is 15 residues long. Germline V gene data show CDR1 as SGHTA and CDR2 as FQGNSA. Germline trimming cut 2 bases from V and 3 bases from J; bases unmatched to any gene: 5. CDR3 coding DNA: TGTGCCAGCAGCTTAAGGCGGGGGAGTACAGATACGCAGTATTTT. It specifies CASSLRRGSTDTQYF.

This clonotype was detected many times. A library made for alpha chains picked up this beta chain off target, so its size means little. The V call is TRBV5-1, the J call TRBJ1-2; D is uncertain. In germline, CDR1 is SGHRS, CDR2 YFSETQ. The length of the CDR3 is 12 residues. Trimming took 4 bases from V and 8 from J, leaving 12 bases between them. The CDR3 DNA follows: TGCGCCAGCAGCGTGGCCACCACCGGCTACACCTTC. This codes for CASSVATTGYTF.

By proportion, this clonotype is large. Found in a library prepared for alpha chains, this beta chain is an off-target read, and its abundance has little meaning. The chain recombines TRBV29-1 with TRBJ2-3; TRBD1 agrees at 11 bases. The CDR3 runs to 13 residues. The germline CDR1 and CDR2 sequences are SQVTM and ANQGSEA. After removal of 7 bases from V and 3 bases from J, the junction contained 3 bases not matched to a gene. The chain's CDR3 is CSAGTGGTDTQYF. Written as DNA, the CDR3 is TGCAGCGCCGGGACAGGGGGGACAGATACGCAGTATTTT.

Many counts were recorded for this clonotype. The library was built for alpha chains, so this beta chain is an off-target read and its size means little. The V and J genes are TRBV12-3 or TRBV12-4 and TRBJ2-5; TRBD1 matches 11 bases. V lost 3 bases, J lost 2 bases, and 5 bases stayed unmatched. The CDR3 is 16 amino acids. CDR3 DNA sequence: TGTGCCAGCAGTTTTCGGACAGGGGGCGGTCAAGAGACCCAGTACTTC. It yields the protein CASSFRTGGGQETQYF.

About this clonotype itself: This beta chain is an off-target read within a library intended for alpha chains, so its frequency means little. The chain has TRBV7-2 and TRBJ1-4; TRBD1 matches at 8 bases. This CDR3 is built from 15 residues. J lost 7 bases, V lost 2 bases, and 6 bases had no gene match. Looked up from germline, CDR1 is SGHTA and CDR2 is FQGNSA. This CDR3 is CASSLSQGGGEKLFF. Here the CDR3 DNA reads TGTGCCAGCAGCTTATCACAGGGGGGCGGTGAAAAACTGTTTTTT.

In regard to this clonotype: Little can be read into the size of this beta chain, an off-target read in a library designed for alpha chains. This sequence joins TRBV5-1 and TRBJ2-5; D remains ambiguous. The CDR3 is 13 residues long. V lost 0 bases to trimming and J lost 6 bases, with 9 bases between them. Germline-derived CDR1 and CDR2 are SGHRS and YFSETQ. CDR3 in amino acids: CASSLEKFQTQYF. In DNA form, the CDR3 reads TGCGCCAGCAGCTTGGAGAAGTTCCAGACCCAGTACTTC.

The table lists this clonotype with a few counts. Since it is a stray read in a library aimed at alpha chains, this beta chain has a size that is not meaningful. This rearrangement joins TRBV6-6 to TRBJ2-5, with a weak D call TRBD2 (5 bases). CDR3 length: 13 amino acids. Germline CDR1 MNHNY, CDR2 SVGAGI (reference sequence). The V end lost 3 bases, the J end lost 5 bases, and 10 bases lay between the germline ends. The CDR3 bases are TGTGCCAGCAGTTATGAGCGGTACGAGACCCAGTACTTC. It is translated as CASSYERYETQYF.

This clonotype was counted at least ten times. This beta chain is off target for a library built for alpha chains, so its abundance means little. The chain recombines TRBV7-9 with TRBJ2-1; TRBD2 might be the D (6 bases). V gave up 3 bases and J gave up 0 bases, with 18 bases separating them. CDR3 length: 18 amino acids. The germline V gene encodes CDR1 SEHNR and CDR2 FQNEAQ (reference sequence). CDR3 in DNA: TGTGCCAGCAGCTTGGAGGGGCTCAGACTTTACTCCTACAATGAGCAGTTCTTC. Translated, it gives CASSLEGLRLYSYNEQFF.

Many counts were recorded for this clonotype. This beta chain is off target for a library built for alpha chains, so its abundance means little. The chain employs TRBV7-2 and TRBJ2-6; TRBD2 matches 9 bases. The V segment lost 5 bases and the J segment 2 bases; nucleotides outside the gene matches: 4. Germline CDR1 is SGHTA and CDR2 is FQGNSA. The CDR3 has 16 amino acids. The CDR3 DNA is TGTGCCAGCAGCCCCGCGGGGGGGGCTGGGGCCAACGTCCTGACTTTC. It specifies CASSPAGGAGANVLTF.

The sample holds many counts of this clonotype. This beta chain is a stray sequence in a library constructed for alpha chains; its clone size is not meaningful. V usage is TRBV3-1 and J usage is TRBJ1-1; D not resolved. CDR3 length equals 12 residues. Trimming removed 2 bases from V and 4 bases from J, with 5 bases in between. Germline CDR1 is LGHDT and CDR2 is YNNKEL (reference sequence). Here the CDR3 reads CASSQYSTEAFF. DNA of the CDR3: TGTGCCAGCAGCCAATACAGCACTGAAGCTTTCTTT.

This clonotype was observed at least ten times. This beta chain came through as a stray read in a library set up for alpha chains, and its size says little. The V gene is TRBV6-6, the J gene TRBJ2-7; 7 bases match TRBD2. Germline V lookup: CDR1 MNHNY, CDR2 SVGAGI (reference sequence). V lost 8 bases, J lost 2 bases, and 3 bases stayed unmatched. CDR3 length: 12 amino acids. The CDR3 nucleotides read TGTGCCAGCGGGGCGGGGGCCTACGAGCAGTACTTC. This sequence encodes CASGAGAYEQYF.

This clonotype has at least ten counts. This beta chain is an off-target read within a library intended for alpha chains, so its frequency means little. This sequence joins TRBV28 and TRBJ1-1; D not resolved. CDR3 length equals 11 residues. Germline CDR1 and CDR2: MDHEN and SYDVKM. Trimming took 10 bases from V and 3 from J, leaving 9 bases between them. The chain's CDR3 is CATRSDTEAFF. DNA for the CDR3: TGTGCCACCAGGAGTGACACTGAAGCTTTCTTT.

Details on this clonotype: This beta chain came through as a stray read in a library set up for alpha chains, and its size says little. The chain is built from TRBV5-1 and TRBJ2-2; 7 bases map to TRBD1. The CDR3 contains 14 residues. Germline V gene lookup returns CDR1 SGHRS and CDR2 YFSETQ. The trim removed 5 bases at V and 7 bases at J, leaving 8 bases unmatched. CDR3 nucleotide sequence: TGCGCCAGCAGTCAAGGGACAGTCCACGGGGAGCTGTTTTTT. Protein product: CASSQGTVHGELFF.

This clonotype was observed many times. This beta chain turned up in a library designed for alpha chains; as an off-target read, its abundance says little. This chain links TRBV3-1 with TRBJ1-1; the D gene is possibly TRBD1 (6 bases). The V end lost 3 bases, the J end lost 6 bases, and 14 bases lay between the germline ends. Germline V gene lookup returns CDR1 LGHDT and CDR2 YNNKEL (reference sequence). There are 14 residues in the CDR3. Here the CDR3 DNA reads TGTGCCAGCAGCCAGGGGGCCCTCGGCGCTGAAGCTTTCTTT. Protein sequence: CASSQGALGAEAFF.

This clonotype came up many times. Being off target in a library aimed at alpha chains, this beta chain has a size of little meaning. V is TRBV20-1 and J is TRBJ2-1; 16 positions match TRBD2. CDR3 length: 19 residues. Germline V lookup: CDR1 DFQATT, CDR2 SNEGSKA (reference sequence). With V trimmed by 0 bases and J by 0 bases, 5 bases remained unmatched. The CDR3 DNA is TGCAGTGCTAGAGACCCTGGGACTAGCGGGGGGGACTCCTACAATGAGCAGTTCTTC. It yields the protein CSARDPGTSGGDSYNEQFF.

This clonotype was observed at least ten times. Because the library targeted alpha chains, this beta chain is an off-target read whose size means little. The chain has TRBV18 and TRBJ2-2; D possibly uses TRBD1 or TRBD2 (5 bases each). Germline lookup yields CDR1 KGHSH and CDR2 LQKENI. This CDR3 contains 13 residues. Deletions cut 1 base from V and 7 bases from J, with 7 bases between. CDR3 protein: CASSPRDGGELFF. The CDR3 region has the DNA TGTGCCAGCTCACCACGGGACGGCGGGGAGCTGTTTTTT.

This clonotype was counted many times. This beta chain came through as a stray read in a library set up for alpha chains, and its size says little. CDR3 DNA: TGCGCCAGCAGCCAGGCTCTTAGCGGGGGTGCCTACAATGAGCAGTTCTTC. Translated: CASSQALSGGAYNEQFF. This chain uses TRBV4-3 with TRBJ2-1; 9 bases fit TRBD2. V shed 3 bases and J 2 bases; nucleotides not matched to a gene: 8. Germline CDR1 reads LGHNA; CDR2 reads YSLEER. The CDR3 totals 17 residues.

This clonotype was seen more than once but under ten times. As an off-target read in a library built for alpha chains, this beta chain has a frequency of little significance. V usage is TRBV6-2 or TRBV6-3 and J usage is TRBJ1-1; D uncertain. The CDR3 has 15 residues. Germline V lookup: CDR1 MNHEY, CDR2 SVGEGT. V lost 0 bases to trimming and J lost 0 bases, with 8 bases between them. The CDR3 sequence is CASSYSRFMNTEAFF. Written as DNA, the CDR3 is TGTGCCAGCAGTTACTCGCGATTCATGAACACTGAAGCTTTCTTT.

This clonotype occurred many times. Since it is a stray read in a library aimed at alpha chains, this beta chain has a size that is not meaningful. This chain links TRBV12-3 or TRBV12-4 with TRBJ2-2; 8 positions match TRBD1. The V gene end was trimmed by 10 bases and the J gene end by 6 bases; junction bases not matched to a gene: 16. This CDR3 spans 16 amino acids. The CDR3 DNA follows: TGTGCCATCCCGGGACAGGCCGGTTTTCGACCCGGGGAGCTGTTTTTT. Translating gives CAIPGQAGFRPGELFF.

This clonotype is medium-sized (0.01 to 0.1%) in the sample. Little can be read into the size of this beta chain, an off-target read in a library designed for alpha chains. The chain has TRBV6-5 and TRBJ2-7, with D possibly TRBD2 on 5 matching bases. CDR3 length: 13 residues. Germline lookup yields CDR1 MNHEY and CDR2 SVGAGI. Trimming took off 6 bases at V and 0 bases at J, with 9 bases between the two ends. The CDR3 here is CASRHRDSYEQYF. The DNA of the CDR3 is TGTGCCAGCAGACACCGGGACTCCTACGAGCAGTACTTC.

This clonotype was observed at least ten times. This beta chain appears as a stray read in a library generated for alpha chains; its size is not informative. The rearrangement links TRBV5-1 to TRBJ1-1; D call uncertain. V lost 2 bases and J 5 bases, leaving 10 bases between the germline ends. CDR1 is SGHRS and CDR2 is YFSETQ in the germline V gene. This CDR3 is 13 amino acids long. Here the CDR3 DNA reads TGCGCCAGCAGCTTCCGGGAGGGAACTGAAGCTTTCTTT. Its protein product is CASSFREGTEAFF.

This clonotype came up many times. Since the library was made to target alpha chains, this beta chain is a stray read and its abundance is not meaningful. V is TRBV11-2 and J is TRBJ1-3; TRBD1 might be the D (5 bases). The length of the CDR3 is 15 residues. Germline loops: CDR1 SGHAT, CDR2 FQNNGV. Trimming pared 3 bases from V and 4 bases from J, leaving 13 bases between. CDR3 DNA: TGTGCCAGCAGCTTGTGGGGGAGACCCGGAAACACCATATATTTT. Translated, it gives CASSLWGRPGNTIYF.

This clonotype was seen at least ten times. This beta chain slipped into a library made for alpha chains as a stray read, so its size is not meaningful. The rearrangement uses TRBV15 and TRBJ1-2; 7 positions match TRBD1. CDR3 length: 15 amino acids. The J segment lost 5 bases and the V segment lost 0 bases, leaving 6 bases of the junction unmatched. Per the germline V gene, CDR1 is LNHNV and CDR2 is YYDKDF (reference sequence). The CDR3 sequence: CATSRDFRGPYGYTF. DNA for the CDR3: TGTGCCACCAGCAGAGATTTTAGGGGGCCTTATGGCTACACCTTC.

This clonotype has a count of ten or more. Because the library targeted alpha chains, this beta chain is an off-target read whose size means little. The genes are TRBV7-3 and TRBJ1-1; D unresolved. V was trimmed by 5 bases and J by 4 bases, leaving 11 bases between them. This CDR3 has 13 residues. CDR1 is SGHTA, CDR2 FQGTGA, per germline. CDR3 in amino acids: CASSPMGITEAFF. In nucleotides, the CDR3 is TGTGCCAGCAGCCCGATGGGGATCACTGAAGCTTTCTTT. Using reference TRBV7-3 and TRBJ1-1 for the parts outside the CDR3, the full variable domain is GAGVSQTPSNKVTEKGKYVELRCDPISGHTALYWYRQSLGQGPEFLIYFQGTGAADDSGLPNDRFFAVRPEGSVSTLKIQRTERGDSAVYLCASSPMGITEAFFGQGTRLTVV.

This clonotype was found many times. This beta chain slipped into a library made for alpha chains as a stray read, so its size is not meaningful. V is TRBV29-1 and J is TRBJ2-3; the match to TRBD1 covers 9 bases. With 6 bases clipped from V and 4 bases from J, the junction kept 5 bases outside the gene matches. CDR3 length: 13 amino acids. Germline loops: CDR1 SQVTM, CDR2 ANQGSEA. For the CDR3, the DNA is TGCAGCGTCACAGGGGGCGCGTCAGATACGCAGTATTTT. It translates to CSVTGGASDTQYF.

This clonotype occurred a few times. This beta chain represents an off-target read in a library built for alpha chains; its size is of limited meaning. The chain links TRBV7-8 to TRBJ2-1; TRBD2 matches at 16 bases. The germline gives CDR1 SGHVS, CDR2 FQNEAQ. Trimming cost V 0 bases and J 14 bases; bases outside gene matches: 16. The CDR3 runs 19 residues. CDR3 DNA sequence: TGTGCCAGCAGCTTAGCAGGGTGGACCGGGACTAGCGGGGGGGCCCCGAAGTTCTTC. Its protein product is CASSLAGWTGTSGGAPKFF.

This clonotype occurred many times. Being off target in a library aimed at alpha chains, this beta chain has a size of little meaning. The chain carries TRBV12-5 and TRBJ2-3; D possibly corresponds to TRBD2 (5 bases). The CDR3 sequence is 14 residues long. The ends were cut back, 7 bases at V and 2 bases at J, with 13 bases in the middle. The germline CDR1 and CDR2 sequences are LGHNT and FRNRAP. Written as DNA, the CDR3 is TGTGCTAGTGCAGAAGCGGCCATCACAGATACGCAGTATTTT. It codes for CASAEAAITDTQYF.

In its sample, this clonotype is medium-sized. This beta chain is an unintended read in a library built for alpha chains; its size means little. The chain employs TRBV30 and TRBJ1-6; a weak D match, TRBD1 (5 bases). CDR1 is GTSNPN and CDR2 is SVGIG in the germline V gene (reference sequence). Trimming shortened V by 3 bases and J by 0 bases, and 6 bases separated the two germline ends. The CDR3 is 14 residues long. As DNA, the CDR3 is TGTGCCTGGAGCGGGGCCTCCTATAATTCACCCCTCCACTTT. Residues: CAWSGASYNSPLHF.

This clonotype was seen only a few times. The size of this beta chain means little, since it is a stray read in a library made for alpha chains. In DNA, the CDR3 is TGCGCCAGCAGCTCATCGGAGGTACTGGCCGGGGAGCTGTTTTTT. It translates to CASSSSEVLAGELFF. V gene TRBV5-1 combines with J gene TRBJ2-2, with D maybe TRBD2 (5 bases). Germline V gene sequence: CDR1 SGHRS, CDR2 YFSETQ. Trimming stripped 3 bases from V and 6 bases from J, with 15 bases between. This CDR3 is built from 15 residues.

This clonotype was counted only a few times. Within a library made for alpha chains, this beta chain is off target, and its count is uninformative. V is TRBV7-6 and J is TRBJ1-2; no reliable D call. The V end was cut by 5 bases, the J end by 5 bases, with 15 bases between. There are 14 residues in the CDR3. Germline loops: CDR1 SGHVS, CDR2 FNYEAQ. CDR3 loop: CASSPTDGRYGYTF. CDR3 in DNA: TGTGCCAGCAGCCCAACAGACGGGAGATATGGCTACACCTTC. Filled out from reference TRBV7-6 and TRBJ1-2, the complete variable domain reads GAGVSQSPRYKVTKRGQDVALRCDPISGHVSLYWYRQALGQGPEFLTYFNYEAQQDKSGLPNDRFSAERPEGSISTLTIQRTEQRDSAMYRCASSPTDGRYGYTFGSGTRLTVV.